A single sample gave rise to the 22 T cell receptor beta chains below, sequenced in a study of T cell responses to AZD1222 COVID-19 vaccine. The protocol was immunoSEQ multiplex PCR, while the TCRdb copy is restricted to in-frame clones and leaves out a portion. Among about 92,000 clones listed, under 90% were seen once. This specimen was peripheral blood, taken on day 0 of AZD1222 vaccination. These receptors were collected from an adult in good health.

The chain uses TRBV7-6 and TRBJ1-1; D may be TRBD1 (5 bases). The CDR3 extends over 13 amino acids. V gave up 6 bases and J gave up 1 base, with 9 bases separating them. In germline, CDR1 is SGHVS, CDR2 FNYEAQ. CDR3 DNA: TGTGCCAGCAGTTCCGGACAGAACACTGAAGCTTTCTTT. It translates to CASSSGQNTEAFF.

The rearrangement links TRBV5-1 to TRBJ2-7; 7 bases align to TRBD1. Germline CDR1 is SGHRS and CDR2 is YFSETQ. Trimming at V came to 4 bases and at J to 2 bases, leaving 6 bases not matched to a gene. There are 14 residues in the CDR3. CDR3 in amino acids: CASSPRQGAYEQYF. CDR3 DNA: TGCGCCAGCAGCCCCAGACAGGGAGCCTACGAGCAGTACTTC.

This CDR3 is CAWSNGLAGVLGDTQYF. In DNA, the CDR3 is TGTGCCTGGAGTAACGGGCTAGCGGGAGTGCTAGGGGATACGCAGTATTTT. The V call is TRBV30, the J call TRBJ2-3, with 10 bases that match TRBD2. The CDR3 is 17 amino acids. J gave up 6 bases and V 2 bases, and 14 bases lay outside the gene matches. Germline lookup yields CDR1 GTSNPN and CDR2 SVGIG (reference sequence).

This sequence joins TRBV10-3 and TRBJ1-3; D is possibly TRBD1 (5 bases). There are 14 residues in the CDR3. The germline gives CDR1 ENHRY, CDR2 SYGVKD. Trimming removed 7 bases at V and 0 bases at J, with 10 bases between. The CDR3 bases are TGTGCCATCATGGGGGGTCCCTCTGGAAACACCATATATTTT. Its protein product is CAIMGGPSGNTIYF.

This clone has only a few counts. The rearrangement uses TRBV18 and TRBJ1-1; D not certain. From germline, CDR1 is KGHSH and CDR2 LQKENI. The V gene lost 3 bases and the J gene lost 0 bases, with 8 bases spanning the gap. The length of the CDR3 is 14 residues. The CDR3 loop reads CASSPGLVNTEAFF. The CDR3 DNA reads TGTGCCAGCTCACCTGGACTCGTGAACACTGAAGCTTTCTTT. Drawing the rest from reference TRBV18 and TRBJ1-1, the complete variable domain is NAGVMQNPRHLVRRRGQEARLRCSPMKGHSHVYWYRQLPEEGLKFMVYLQKENIIDESGMPKERFSAEFPKEGPSILRIQQVVRGDSAAYFCASSPGLVNTEAFFGQGTRLTVV.

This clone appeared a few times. CDR3 nucleotide sequence: TGTGCCAGCAGCAAAGATTTAGGAGAGACCCAGTACTTC. This translates into CASSKDLGETQYF. The rearrangement uses TRBV6-4 and TRBJ2-5; D is uncertain. The CDR3 extends over 13 amino acids. Germline V gene sequence: CDR1 MRHNA, CDR2 SNTAGT. V lost 6 bases to trimming and J lost 4 bases, with 12 bases between them.

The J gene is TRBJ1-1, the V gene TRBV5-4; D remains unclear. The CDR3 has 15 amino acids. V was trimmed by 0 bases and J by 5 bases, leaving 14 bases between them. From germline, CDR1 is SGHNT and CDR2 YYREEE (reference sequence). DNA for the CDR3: TGTGCCAGCAGCTTGGTTCCGGGCGGGGAAACTGAAGCTTTCTTT. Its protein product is CASSLVPGGETEAFF. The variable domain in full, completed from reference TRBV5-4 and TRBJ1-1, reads ETGVTQSPTHLIKTRGQQVTLRCSSQSGHNTVSWYQQALGQGPQFIFQYYREEENGRGNFPPRFSGLQFPNYSSELNVNALELDDSALYLCASSLVPGGETEAFFGQGTRLTVV.

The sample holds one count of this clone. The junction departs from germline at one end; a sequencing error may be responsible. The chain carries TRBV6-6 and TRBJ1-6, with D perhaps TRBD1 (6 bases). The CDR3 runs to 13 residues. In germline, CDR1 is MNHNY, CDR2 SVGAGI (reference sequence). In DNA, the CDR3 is TGTGCCGGCAGACAGGAGATAAATTCACCCCTCCACTTT. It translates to CAGRQEINSPLHF.

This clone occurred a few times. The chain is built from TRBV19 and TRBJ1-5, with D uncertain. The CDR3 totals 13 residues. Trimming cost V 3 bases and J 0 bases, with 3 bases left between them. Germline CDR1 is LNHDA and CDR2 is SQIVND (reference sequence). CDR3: CASSIASNQPQHF. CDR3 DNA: TGTGCCAGTAGTATCGCTAGCAATCAGCCCCAGCATTTT.

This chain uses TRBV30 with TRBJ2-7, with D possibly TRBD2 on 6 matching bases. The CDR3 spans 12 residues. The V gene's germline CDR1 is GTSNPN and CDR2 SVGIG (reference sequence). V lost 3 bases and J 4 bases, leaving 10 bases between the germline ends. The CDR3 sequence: CAWRSGRYEQYF. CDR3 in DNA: TGTGCCTGGAGGTCGGGGAGGTACGAGCAGTACTTC.

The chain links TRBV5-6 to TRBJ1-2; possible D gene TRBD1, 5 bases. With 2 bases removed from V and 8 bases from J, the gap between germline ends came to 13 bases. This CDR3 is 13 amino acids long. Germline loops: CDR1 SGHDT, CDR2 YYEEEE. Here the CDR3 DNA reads TGTGCCAGCAGCTTTCCAGGGAGCTCGGGCTACACCTTC. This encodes CASSFPGSSGYTF.

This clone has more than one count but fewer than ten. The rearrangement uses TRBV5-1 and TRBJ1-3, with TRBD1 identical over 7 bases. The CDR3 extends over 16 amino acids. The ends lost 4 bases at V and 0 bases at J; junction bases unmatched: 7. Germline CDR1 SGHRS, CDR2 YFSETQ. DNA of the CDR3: TGCGCCAGCAGCGCTTCGGGACAGAGCTCTGGAAACACCATATATTTT. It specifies CASSASGQSSGNTIYF.

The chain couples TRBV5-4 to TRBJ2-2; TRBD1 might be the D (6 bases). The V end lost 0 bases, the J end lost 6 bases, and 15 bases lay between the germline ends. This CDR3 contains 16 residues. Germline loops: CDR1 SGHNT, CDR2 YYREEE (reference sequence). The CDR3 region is CASSLGDRRSAGELFF. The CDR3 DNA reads TGTGCCAGCAGCTTGGGAGACAGGAGGTCCGCCGGGGAGCTGTTTTTT.

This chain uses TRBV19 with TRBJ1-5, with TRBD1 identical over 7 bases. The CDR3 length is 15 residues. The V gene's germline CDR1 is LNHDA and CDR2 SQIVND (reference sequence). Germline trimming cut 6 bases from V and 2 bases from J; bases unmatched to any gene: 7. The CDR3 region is CASSGTEAGNQPQHF. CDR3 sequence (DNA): TGTGCCAGTAGCGGGACAGAGGCGGGCAATCAGCCCCAGCATTTT.

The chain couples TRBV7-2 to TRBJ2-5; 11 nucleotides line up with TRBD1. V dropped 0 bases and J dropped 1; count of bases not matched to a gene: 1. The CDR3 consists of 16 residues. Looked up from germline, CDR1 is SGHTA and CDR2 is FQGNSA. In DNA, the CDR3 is TGTGCCAGCAGCTTAGCGGGGACAGGGGGCCAAGAGACCCAGTACTTC. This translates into CASSLAGTGGQETQYF.

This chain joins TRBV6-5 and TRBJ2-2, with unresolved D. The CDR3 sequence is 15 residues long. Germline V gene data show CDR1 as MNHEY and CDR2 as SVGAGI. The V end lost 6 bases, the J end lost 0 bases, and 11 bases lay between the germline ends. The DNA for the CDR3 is TGTGCCAGCAGGTACACGTTTGCGAACACCGGGGAGCTGTTTTTT. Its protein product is CASRYTFANTGELFF.

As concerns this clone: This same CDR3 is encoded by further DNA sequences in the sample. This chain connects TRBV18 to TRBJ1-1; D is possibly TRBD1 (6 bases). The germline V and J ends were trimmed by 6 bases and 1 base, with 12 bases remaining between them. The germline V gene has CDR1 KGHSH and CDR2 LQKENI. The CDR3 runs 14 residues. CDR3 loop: CASSPGHSNTEAFF. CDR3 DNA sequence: TGTGCCAGCTCGCCGGGACACTCGAACACTGAAGCTTTCTTT.

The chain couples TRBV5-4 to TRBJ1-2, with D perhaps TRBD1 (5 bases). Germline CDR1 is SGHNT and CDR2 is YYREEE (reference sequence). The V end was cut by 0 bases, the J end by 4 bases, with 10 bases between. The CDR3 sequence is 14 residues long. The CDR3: CASSLADKPYGYTF. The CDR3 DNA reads TGTGCCAGCAGCTTGGCGGACAAGCCCTATGGCTACACCTTC.

CDR3 nucleotide sequence: TGTGCCAGTAGTATCTACAGGGCTGAAAAACTGTTTTTT. The encoded protein is CASSIYRAEKLFF. The chain is built from TRBV19 and TRBJ1-4, with D maybe TRBD1 (6 bases). CDR3 length: 13 residues. In germline, CDR1 is LNHDA, CDR2 SQIVND (reference sequence). V gave up 3 bases and J gave up 7 bases, with 9 bases separating them.

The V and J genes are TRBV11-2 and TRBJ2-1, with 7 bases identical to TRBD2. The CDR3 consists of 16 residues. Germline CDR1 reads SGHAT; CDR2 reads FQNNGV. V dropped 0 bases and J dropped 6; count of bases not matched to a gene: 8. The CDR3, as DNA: TGTGCCAGCAGCTTAGAAAGCGCGGGAGAGGGCAATGAGCAGTTCTTC. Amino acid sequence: CASSLESAGEGNEQFF.

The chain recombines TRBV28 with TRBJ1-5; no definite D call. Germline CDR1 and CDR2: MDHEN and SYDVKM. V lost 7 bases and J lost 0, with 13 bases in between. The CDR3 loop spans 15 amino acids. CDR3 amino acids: CASTLRQVSNQPQHF. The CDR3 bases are TGTGCCAGCACTCTTCGGCAGGTTAGCAATCAGCCCCAGCATTTT.

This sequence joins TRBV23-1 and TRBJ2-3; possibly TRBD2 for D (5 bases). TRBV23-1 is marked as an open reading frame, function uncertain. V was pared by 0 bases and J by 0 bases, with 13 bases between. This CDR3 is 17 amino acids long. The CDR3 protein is CASSQSPRTGSTDTQYF. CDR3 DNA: TGCGCCAGCAGTCAATCACCAAGGACTGGAAGCACAGATACGCAGTATTTT.